The present T cell receptor beta chain was sequenced within a study of CD8+CD57+ T cells in acquired aplastic anemia. It was genomic DNA that served as the template for profiling TCR beta VDJ and CDR3. TCRdb re-called the reads through MiXCR, storing one row per CDR3 protein. The sample contains over 150,000 distinct CDR3 sequences, 40% to 55% of which appear only once. It was patients with CD8+CD57+ cell expansion by flow cytometry who were chosen for sequencing. The CDR3 sequence is 16 residues long. Trimming pared 5 bases from V and 7 bases from J, leaving 21 bases between. Germline V gene data show CDR1 as MNHEY and CDR2 as SVGEGT. This clonotype was observed a handful of times.

The chain combines TRBV6-2 or TRBV6-3 with TRBJ2-1; possible D gene TRBD1, 5 bases. The TCR originated in a human donor with aplastic anemia. The material sequenced was sorted CD4+, CD8+, or CD8+CD57+ T cells (not recorded which) from PBMCs. Written as DNA, the CDR3 is TGTGCCAGCAGTCGCCCCGGAACAGGCCGAGTTAATGAGCAGTTCTTC. It specifies CASSRPGTGRVNEQFF.